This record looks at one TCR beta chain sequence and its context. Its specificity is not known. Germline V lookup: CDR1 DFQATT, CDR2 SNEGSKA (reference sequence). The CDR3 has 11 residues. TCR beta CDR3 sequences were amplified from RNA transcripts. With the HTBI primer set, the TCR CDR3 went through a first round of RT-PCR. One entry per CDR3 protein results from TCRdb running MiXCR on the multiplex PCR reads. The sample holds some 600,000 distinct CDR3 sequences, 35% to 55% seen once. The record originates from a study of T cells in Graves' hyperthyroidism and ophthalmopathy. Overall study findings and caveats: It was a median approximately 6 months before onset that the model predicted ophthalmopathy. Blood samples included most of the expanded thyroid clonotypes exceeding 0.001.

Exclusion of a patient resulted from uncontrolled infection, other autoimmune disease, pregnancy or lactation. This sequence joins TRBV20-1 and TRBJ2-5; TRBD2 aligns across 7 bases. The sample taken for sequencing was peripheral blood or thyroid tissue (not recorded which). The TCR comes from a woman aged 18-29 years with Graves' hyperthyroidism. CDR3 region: CRPDGGETQYF. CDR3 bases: TGCAGACCCGACGGGGGGGAGACCCAGTACTTC.